One sample yielded the 21 T cell receptor beta chains listed below, sequenced in a study of T cells after yellow fever vaccination. A single record per CDR3 protein comes from TCRdb applying MiXCR to the 5' RACE reads. This repertoire shows 30,000 to 35,000 distinct CDR3 sequences, 6.5% to 8.5% found once; its top ten account for about 22%. The specimen was PBMCs, either bulk or a sorted T-cell subset (CD4+, CD8+, memory, or dextramer-sorted; not recorded which), collected on the day of the first yellow fever vaccination. Every receptor here comes from a man aged 18 to 35 who received the YFV17D yellow fever vaccine.

Concerning this clonotype: A much larger clone lies one base from this, so it may be a read error. The V gene is TRBV12-3 or TRBV12-4, the J gene TRBJ1-1; no definite D call. The CDR3 sequence is 14 residues long. CDR3 amino acids: CTSSRGDTNTEAFF. The CDR3 nucleotides read TGTACCAGCAGTCGTGGAGACACTAACACTGAAGCTTTCTTT.

This chain links TRBV4-1 with TRBJ1-4, with D possibly being TRBD1 (6 bases). V was trimmed by 8 bases and J by 0 bases, leaving 31 bases between them. Germline lookup yields CDR1 MGHRA and CDR2 YSYEKL. This CDR3 is built from 21 residues. The CDR3 DNA follows: TGCGCCAGCGGCTCCGGGCGGAGGGGGGCCCTAGCCAACGCAACTAATGAAAAACTGTTTTTT. This gives the protein CASGSGRRGALANATNEKLFF.

The chain has TRBV5-1 and TRBJ1-4; D is unclear. Germline CDR1 SGHRS, CDR2 YFSETQ. This CDR3 has 15 residues. V lost 0 bases, J lost 6 bases, and 12 bases lay in between. The CDR3 sequence: CASSLASGLDEKLFF. CDR3 DNA sequence: TGCGCCAGCAGCTTGGCATCCGGACTGGATGAAAAACTGTTTTTT.

This clonotype was detected many times. The DNA for the CDR3 is TGCAGTGCTAGAGGGGTCGGGGGAGAAGGTTTAGATACGCAGTATTTT. This gives the protein CSARGVGGEGLDTQYF. The chain couples TRBV20-1 to TRBJ2-3; tentative D call: TRBD2 (6 bases). The CDR3 consists of 16 residues. V dropped 1 base and J dropped 5 bases, with 19 bases sitting between them. The V gene's germline CDR1 is DFQATT and CDR2 SNEGSKA (reference sequence).

This clonotype has a count of ten or more. The V and J genes are TRBV4-1 and TRBJ2-7; 14 nucleotides line up with TRBD2. The CDR3 covers 15 residues. Germline loops: CDR1 MGHRA, CDR2 YSYEKL. The V and J ends lost 4 bases and 2 bases, in that order; junction bases with no gene match: 1. Written as DNA, the CDR3 is TGCGCCAGCAGCCCGGGACTAGCGGGAGCCTACGAGCAGTACTTC. Its protein is CASSPGLAGAYEQYF.

The V call is TRBV25-1, the J call TRBJ1-1; maybe TRBD1 (6 bases). CDR1 MGHDK and CDR2 SYGVNS come from the germline V gene. The CDR3 contains 14 residues. Trimming removed 3 bases at V and 8 bases at J, with 16 bases between. The CDR3 DNA follows: TGTGCCAGCAGTGATAAAGGGGGTGGAGCAGAAGCTTTCTTT. This translates into CASSDKGGGAEAFF. The full variable domain, in which reference TRBV25-1 and TRBJ1-1 provide the parts outside the CDR3, is EADIYQTPRYLVIGTGKKITLECSQTMGHDKMYWYQQDPGMELHLIHYSYGVNSTEKGDLSSESTVSRIRTEHFPLTLESARPSHTSQYLCASSDKGGGAEAFFGQGTRLTVV.

This clonotype was observed many times. The chain is built from TRBV25-1 and TRBJ2-1; TRBD2 is a possible D gene (6 bases). The CDR3 consists of 11 residues. The germline gives CDR1 MGHDK, CDR2 SYGVNS. V was shortened by 6 bases and J by 7 bases, with 7 bases between the two germline ends. CDR3 nucleotides: TGTGCCAGCAGCGGAGGGAATGAGCAGTTCTTC. The encoded protein is CASSGGNEQFF.

This clonotype was picked up many times. The rearrangement links TRBV2 to TRBJ2-1, with D maybe TRBD2 (7 bases). The length of the CDR3 is 12 residues. V was trimmed by 6 bases and J by 8 bases, leaving 11 bases between them. Germline values: CDR1 SNHLY, CDR2 FYNNEI. CDR3 amino acids: CASRRGGDEQFF. The DNA of the CDR3 is TGTGCCAGCAGGAGGGGGGGGGATGAGCAGTTCTTC.

The rearrangement links TRBV20-1 to TRBJ2-3; 16 bases are shared with TRBD2. The CDR3 covers 17 residues. Germline CDR1 and CDR2: DFQATT and SNEGSKA (reference sequence). Trimming removed 6 bases from V and 1 base from J; junction bases left unmatched: 7. The CDR3 sequence is CSAPGTSGGARTDTQYF. In DNA, the CDR3 is TGCAGTGCCCCCGGGACTAGCGGGGGGGCCCGCACAGATACGCAGTATTTT.

The chain has TRBV25-1 and TRBJ2-6; TRBD1 matches at 7 bases. Germline V gives CDR1 MGHDK, CDR2 SYGVNS. The CDR3 length is 14 residues. Losses at the gene ends were 9 bases for V and 2 bases for J; bases not matched to a gene: 4. The CDR3: CASSDRAGANVLTF. Written as DNA, the CDR3 is TGTGCCAGTAGCGACAGGGCTGGGGCCAACGTCCTGACTTTC.

This clonotype has ten or more counts. J is TRBJ2-4 and V is TRBV5-4, with D possibly TRBD2 on 6 matching bases. The CDR3 is 15 residues long. Trimming pared 2 bases from V and 2 bases from J, leaving 11 bases between. Germline V lookup: CDR1 SGHNT, CDR2 YYREEE (reference sequence). The CDR3, as DNA: TGTGCCAGCAGCTTCGGAGGGGCTCCCAAAAACATTCAGTACTTC. Protein: CASSFGGAPKNIQYF.

This clonotype was recorded at least ten times. The chain links TRBV7-2 to TRBJ1-6; D gene unclear. The CDR3 totals 12 residues. Germline-derived CDR1 and CDR2 are SGHTA and FQGNSA. Between the trimmed V and J ends, which lost 3 bases and 7 bases, there was a span of 4 bases. CDR3 bases: TGTGCCAGCAGCTTCGCGAATTCACCCCTCCACTTT. Its protein product is CASSFANSPLHF.

There are many counts of this clonotype. The chain joins TRBV5-1 to TRBJ1-4, with 9 bases matching TRBD1. With 4 bases clipped from V and 8 bases from J, the junction kept 9 bases outside the gene matches. The CDR3 length is 15 residues. The germline gives CDR1 SGHRS, CDR2 YFSETQ. The CDR3 loop is CASSPKGTGLEKLFF. In DNA form, the CDR3 reads TGCGCCAGCAGCCCAAAAGGGACAGGGCTCGAAAAACTGTTTTTT.

The gene calls are TRBV19 and TRBJ2-1; 7 nucleotides agree with TRBD1. With V trimmed by 4 bases and J by 7 bases, 4 bases remained unmatched. The CDR3 is 13 amino acids. CDR1 LNHDA and CDR2 SQIVND come from the germline V gene (reference sequence). The DNA for the CDR3 is TGTGCCAGTAGTAGGGTGGGACAGAATGAGCAGTTCTTC. This encodes CASSRVGQNEQFF.

This clonotype was counted ten times or more. The chain has TRBV7-2 and TRBJ2-3; no firm D call. Between the trimmed V and J ends, which lost 4 bases and 4 bases, there was a span of 12 bases. CDR1 and CDR2 from the germline V gene are SGHTA and FQGNSA. There are 14 residues in the CDR3. The chain's CDR3 is CASSSSVRADTQYF. Here the CDR3 DNA reads TGTGCCAGCAGCTCCTCAGTTAGGGCAGATACGCAGTATTTT.

This clonotype was counted at least ten times. The rearrangement links TRBV5-1 to TRBJ1-4; D gene ambiguous. In germline, CDR1 is SGHRS, CDR2 YFSETQ. This CDR3 has 12 residues. Trimming took off 7 bases at V and 4 bases at J, with 8 bases between the two ends. The CDR3 DNA reads as TGCGCCAGCCGGCCAAATAATGAAAAACTGTTTTTT. Translated, it gives CASRPNNEKLFF.

This chain joins TRBV27 and TRBJ2-7, with D uncertain. From germline, CDR1 is MNHEY and CDR2 SMNVEV (reference sequence). The length of the CDR3 is 13 residues. CDR3 coding DNA: TGCACCAGCAGTTCCCAGGCCCTTAGGGTGCAGTACGTC. This sequence encodes CTSSSQALRVQYV.

There are a few counts of this clonotype. The chain couples TRBV12-3 or TRBV12-4 to TRBJ2-4, with D unresolved. CDR3 length equals 16 residues. The V end was cut by 5 bases, the J end by 0 bases, with 14 bases between. The CDR3, as DNA: TGTGCCAGCAGTCGACACGAAACCGTAGCCAAAAACATTCAGTACTTC. It codes for CASSRHETVAKNIQYF.

Ten or more counts support this clonotype. A read error may account for a junction end that differs from germline. The chain carries TRBV5-4 and TRBJ2-1; 10 nucleotides agree with TRBD2. The CDR3 is made up of 14 amino acids. Germline CDR1 and CDR2: SGHNT and YYREEE (reference sequence). This chain's CDR3 is CASSLGVASGGVVF. CDR3 nucleotides: TGTGCCAGCAGCTTGGGGGTTGCGAGCGGGGGGGTGGTCTTC.

This clonotype was found many times. The chain combines TRBV5-6 with TRBJ2-3; possible D gene TRBD2, 6 bases. This CDR3 is built from 15 residues. Germline V gene data show CDR1 as SGHDT and CDR2 as YYEEEE. V lost 5 bases to trimming and J lost 2 bases, with 15 bases between them. DNA for the CDR3: TGTGCCAGCAGTCTTTCGGGGGTCCTCACAGATACGCAGTATTTT. Its protein product is CASSLSGVLTDTQYF.

This clonotype rates as medium-sized. The DNA for the CDR3 is TGTGCCAGCAGCCAAGGGACTAGCGGGAGCTCCTACGAGCAGTACTTC. Translated, it gives CASSQGTSGSSYEQYF. The genes are TRBV7-2 and TRBJ2-7; 14 bases align to TRBD2. The CDR3 has 16 amino acids. Per germline, CDR1 SGHTA and CDR2 FQGNSA. After removal of 5 bases from V and 0 bases from J, the junction contained 3 bases not matched to a gene.